The TCR beta chain described here comes from a study of early T cells in non-severe SARS-CoV-2 infection. Looking at the study overall: Bulk RNA taken from unsorted whole blood was sequenced, leaving chains unpaired.

With 0 bases clipped from V and 10 bases from J, the junction kept 7 bases outside the gene matches. This CDR3 has 15 residues. Germline CDR1 is SGHNT and CDR2 is YYREEE (reference sequence). In its sample, this clonotype was seen many times. TCRdb processed the 5' RACE reads anew with MiXCR; each CDR3 protein has one entry. The table records 35,000 to 45,000 distinct CDR3 sequences, more than 8% of them present only once. The receptor comes from an adult who was a healthcare worker with PCR-confirmed SARS-CoV-2 infection or an uninfected control (not recorded which). The sequenced material came from whole blood. The chain joins TRBV5-4 to TRBJ1-6; 7 positions agree with TRBD1. CDR3 residues: CASSLEGGGLSPLHF. The CDR3 region has the DNA TGTGCCAGCAGCTTGGAGGGAGGGGGCTTATCACCCCTCCACTTT.